This T cell receptor (beta chain) was captured in a study of T cell clonotyping in hematopoietic cell transplantation. Study results and caveats: Higher Inverse Simpson Index values in graft donor and pretransplant recipient predicted broader posttransplant TCR diversity. At the given depth, recipient repertoires were over 95% de novo clonotypes. Recipient TCR diversity dropped after transplant; expanded clonotypes rose from day 30 to 180.

Produced via immunoSEQ multiplex PCR; TCRdb's table is partial and in-frame only. The repertoire holds fewer than 5,500 clones, roughly 84% seen once, with 20% to 25% in the top ten. Recipients were bled about 28 days pretransplant and at posttransplant days 30, 100, 180. The sample holds a few counts of this clone. Its antigen is unidentified. The germline CDR1 and CDR2 sequences are MDHEN and SYDVKM. V lost 3 bases, J lost 10 bases, and 7 bases stayed unmatched. The CDR3 covers 14 residues. Sequenced here: peripheral blood mononuclear cells, sampled 180 days after allogeneic stem cell transplant. The TCR sequence derives from a male patient between 60 and 69 years old who had an allogeneic stem cell transplant from an unrelated donor, so T cells may come from the graft donor. Some clones in this sample may be carry-over from other donors' samples. The chain has TRBV28 and TRBJ2-1, with TRBD2 identical over 9 bases. The CDR3 nucleotides read TGTGCCAGCAGTTTTCGGCAGGCGGGAGGGGAGCAGTTCTTC. Translating it yields CASSFRQAGGEQFF. Complete variable domain (other parts from reference TRBV28 and TRBJ2-1): DVKVTQSSRYLVKRTGEKVFLECVQDMDHENMFWYRQDPGLGLRLIYFSYDVKMKEKGDIPEGYSVSREKKERFSLILESASTNQTSMYLCASSFRQAGGEQFFGPGTRLTVL.